This T cell receptor beta chain came from a study of metastatic and nonmetastatic thyroid tumors. Study summary: Across peripheral blood and tumor or nodule tissue samples taken from malignant and benign thyroid patients, the repertoires were compared with one another.

As originally analysed: The study took CDR3 differences across clinicopathological groups and made a distant-metastasis classifier for papillary thyroid cancer from them. TCRdb reprocessed the PCR reads via MiXCR. The V and J calls, along with clone size, are taken from TCRdb and not from the paper's own processing. The table lists approximately 30,000 clones, approximately 29% of them singletons. This clone has ten or more counts. The antigen remains unidentified. V lost 6 bases and J lost 0, with 18 bases in between. The CDR3 is 17 amino acids. Germline-derived CDR1 and CDR2 are SGHDN and FVKESK. Each patient came to thyroid surgery without any prior treatment (of any kind). General observations from the study: Reported TCR beta diversity, measured in blood and tumor, was significantly higher for malignant thyroid tumors than for benign nodules.

The source of this sequence is a female donor with papillary thyroid cancer or a benign thyroid nodule (not recorded which). Some clones in this sample may be carry-over from other donors' samples. Sequenced sample: blood. The chain employs TRBV14 and TRBJ1-5; D may be TRBD1 (5 bases). CDR3 DNA: TGTGCCAGCAGATTGAGATGGGGCGCCTATAGCAATCAGCCCCAGCATTTT. It codes for CASRLRWGAYSNQPQHF.